Below, one T cell receptor (beta chain) is given with its context. This record belongs to a study of yellow fever vaccine responses in identical twins. Germline V gene sequence: CDR1 SNHLY, CDR2 FYNNEI. This CDR3 is built from 14 residues. V gave up 4 bases and J gave up 3 bases, with 10 bases separating them. MiXCR, run by TCRdb on the RT-PCR reads, gives a single entry per CDR3 protein. The repertoire holds under 3,000 distinct CDR3 sequences, with roughly four fifths as singletons. This TCR was recovered from a female donor who received the yellow fever vaccine. The chain has TRBV2 and TRBJ2-1; maybe TRBD2 (5 bases). The sequencing used T cells from blood (PBMCs), unsorted or a sorted subset (not recorded which), collected before or after yellow fever vaccination (not recorded which). The CDR3 region is CASSALGLYNEQFF. CDR3 DNA sequence: TGTGCCAGCAGTGCACTAGGCCTCTACAATGAGCAGTTCTTC.